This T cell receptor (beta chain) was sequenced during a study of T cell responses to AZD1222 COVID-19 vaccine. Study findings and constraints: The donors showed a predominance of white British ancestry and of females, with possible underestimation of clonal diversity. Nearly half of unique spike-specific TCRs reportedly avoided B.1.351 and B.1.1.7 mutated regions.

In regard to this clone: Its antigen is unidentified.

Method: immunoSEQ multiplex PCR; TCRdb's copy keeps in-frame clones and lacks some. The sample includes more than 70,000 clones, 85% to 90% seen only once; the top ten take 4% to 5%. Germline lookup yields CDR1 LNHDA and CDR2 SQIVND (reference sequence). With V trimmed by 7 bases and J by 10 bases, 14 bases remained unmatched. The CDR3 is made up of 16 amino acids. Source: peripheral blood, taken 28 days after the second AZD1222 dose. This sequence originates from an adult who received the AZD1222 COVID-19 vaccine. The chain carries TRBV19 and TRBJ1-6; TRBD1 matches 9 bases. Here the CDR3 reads CASTSTGTGSRSPLHF. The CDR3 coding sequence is TGTGCCAGTACCAGTACCGGGACAGGGTCCCGGTCACCCCTCCACTTT.